These 9 T cell receptor beta chains share one sample of origin, sequenced in a study of Graves' ophthalmopathy and Graves' hyperthyroidism. TCR beta CDR3 regions were amplified from RNA transcripts. The authors performed first-round RT-PCR with HTBI primers and then a second-round multiplex PCR. Via MiXCR, TCRdb re-called the multiplex PCR reads, giving one row per CDR3 protein. The sample includes 360,000 or so distinct CDR3 sequences, around 20% seen only once; the top ten take 1.5% to 2%. Material: peripheral blood. The receptors were gathered from a woman in her late teens or twenties with Graves' ophthalmopathy.

This clonotype was seen at least ten times. This sequence joins TRBV7-2 and TRBJ2-7; D is undetermined. Germline-derived CDR1 and CDR2 are SGHTA and FQGNSA. V was cut by 5 bases and J by 3 bases, with 14 bases left in between. The CDR3 has 14 amino acids. The CDR3 sequence is CASSPIKGNYEQYF. CDR3 DNA: TGTGCCAGCAGCCCGATTAAGGGCAACTACGAGCAGTACTTC.

This clonotype was found many times. The rearrangement joins TRBV6-5 to TRBJ1-3; D gene unclear. Germline CDR1 is MNHEY and CDR2 is SVGAGI. The CDR3 is 15 residues long. The V end lost 4 bases, the J end lost 0 bases, and 10 bases lay between the germline ends. CDR3 in amino acids: CASSSTLHSGNTIYF. CDR3 DNA: TGTGCCAGCAGTTCGACACTCCACTCTGGAAACACCATATATTTT.

This clonotype was counted at least ten times. The V gene is TRBV29-1, the J gene TRBJ1-1; the D gene is possibly TRBD1 (6 bases). The CDR3 contains 14 residues. Trimming removed 6 bases from V and 5 bases from J, with 19 bases in between. Germline V gene data show CDR1 as SQVTM and CDR2 as ANQGSEA. The CDR3 loop is CSVAGLTRGTEAFF. In DNA, the CDR3 is TGCAGCGTGGCCGGGTTAACAAGGGGGACTGAAGCTTTCTTT.

This clonotype came up many times. The chain couples TRBV28 to TRBJ1-1; weak D call: TRBD1 (6 bases). Trimming removed 4 bases at V and 4 bases at J, with 16 bases between. This CDR3 region has 15 residues. CDR1 is MDHEN and CDR2 is SYDVKM in the germline V gene. For the CDR3, the DNA is TGTGCCAGCAGTTGGGCGGACAGAGTCGGCACTGAAGCTTTCTTT. As protein: CASSWADRVGTEAFF.

The table lists this clonotype with many counts. This chain connects TRBV12-3 or TRBV12-4 to TRBJ1-2; TRBD1 matches at 8 bases. There are 17 residues in the CDR3. V lost 5 bases, J lost 6 bases, and 17 bases stayed unmatched. In nucleotides, the CDR3 is TGTGCCAGCAGTCCACCTAGGACAGGGCTAGGGAAGGATGGCTACACCTTC. Amino acids: CASSPPRTGLGKDGYTF.

This clonotype was recorded at least ten times. This chain joins TRBV4-3 and TRBJ2-5, with D possibly being TRBD2 (6 bases). The CDR3 is made up of 14 amino acids. The germline gives CDR1 LGHNA, CDR2 YSLEER. The V end lost 0 bases, the J end lost 10 bases, and 15 bases lay between the germline ends. DNA for the CDR3: TGCGCCAGCAGCCAAGATCGCACTAGCTCGAACCAGTACTTC. Translation gives CASSQDRTSSNQYF.

This clonotype has ten or more counts. The chain has TRBV7-2 and TRBJ1-1; possibly TRBD1 for D (5 bases). With 1 base removed from V and 0 bases from J, the gap between germline ends came to 9 bases. The V gene's germline CDR1 is SGHTA and CDR2 FQGNSA. This CDR3 has 15 residues. CDR3 residues: CASSLVQGVNTEAFF. Here the CDR3 DNA reads TGTGCCAGCAGCTTAGTTCAGGGAGTGAACACTGAAGCTTTCTTT.

Many counts were recorded for this clonotype. The V gene is TRBV30, the J gene TRBJ2-7; weak D call: TRBD1 (6 bases). The germline V gene encodes CDR1 GTSNPN and CDR2 SVGIG (reference sequence). The CDR3 has 14 amino acids. V was cut by 5 bases and J by 5 bases, with 19 bases left in between. The CDR3 DNA is TGTGCCTGGGAAAGACAGGCACGCTTGCACGAGCAGTACTTC. This translates into CAWERQARLHEQYF.

There are many counts of this clonotype. The chain joins TRBV3-1 to TRBJ2-5; D may be TRBD2 (5 bases). V was clipped by 4 bases and J by 1 base, with 16 bases between them. This CDR3 spans 16 amino acids. The germline V gene encodes CDR1 LGHDT and CDR2 YNNKEL (reference sequence). CDR3 region: CASSPKTQLVQETQYF. CDR3 nucleotides: TGTGCCAGCAGCCCTAAGACGCAACTAGTCCAAGAGACCCAGTACTTC.